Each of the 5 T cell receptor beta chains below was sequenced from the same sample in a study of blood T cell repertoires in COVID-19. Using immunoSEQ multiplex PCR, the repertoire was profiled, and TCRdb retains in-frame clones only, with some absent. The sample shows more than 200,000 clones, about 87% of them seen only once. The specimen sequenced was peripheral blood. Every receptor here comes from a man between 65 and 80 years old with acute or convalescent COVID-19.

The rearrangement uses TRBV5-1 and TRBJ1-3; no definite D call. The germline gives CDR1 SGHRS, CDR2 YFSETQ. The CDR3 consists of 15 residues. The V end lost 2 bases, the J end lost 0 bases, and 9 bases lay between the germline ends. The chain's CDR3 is CASSFGLISGNTIYF. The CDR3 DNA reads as TGCGCCAGCAGCTTTGGACTGATCTCTGGAAACACCATATATTTT.

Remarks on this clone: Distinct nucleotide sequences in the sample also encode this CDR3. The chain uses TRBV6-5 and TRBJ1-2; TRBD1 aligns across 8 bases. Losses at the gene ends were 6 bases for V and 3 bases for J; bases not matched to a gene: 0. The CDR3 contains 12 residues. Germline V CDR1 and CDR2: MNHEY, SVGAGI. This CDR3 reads CASRTGDYGYTF. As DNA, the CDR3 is TGTGCCAGCAGGACAGGGGACTATGGCTACACCTTC.

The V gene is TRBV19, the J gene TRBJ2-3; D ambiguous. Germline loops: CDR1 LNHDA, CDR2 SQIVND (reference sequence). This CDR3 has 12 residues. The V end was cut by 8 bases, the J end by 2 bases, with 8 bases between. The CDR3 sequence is CASGPFTDTQYF. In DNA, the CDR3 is TGTGCCAGTGGCCCTTTCACAGATACGCAGTATTTT.

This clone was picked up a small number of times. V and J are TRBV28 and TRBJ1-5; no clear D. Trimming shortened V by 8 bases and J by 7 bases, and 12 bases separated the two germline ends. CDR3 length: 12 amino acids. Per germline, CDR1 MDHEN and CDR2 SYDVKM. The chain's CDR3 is CASGGFAQPQHF. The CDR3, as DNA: TGTGCCAGCGGAGGGTTCGCGCAGCCCCAGCATTTT.

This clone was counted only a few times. The CDR3 DNA sequence: TGTGCCAGCAGTTTATACAGCCAGAACACTGAAGCTTTCTTT. It translates to CASSLYSQNTEAFF. V is TRBV27 and J is TRBJ1-1; D unclear. The V end was cut by 1 base, the J end by 1 base, with 7 bases between. Germline CDR1 MNHEY, CDR2 SMNVEV (reference sequence). This CDR3 has 14 amino acids.